The subject of this entry is one TCR beta chain. This table comes from immunoSEQ multiplex PCR, and its TCRdb copy is limited to in-frame clones, with some not included. The sample lists approximately 250,000 clones; about four fifths were seen once. These data are taken from a study of blood T cell repertoires in COVID-19. V was trimmed by 2 bases and J by 5 bases, leaving 7 bases between them. The CDR3 totals 12 residues. Germline-derived CDR1 and CDR2 are SEHNR and FQNEAQ (reference sequence). This chain joins TRBV7-9 and TRBJ2-7, with a possible D match to TRBD1 (5 bases). This TCR was sampled from a woman in her forties who had recovered from COVID-19. The sequenced sample was peripheral blood. The CDR3 sequence: CASSLLRDEQYF. Here the CDR3 DNA reads TGTGCCAGCAGCTTACTCAGGGACGAGCAGTACTTC.